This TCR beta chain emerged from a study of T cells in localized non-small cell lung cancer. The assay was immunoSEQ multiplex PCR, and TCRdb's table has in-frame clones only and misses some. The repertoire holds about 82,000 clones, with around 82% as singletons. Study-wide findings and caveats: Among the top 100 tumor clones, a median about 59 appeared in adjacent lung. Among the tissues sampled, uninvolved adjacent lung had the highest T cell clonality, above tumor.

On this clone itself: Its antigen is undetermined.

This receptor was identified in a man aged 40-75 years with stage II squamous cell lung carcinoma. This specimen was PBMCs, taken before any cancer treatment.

CDR3 sequence (DNA): TGTGCCAGCAGACCCCGGGCGGGAAACACTGAAGCTTTCTTT. Protein product: CASRPRAGNTEAFF. The V call is TRBV6-6, the J call TRBJ1-1; the D is unclear. The germline V gene has CDR1 MNHNY and CDR2 SVGAGI (reference sequence). There are 14 residues in the CDR3. Deletions cut 6 bases from V and 2 bases from J, with 13 bases between.